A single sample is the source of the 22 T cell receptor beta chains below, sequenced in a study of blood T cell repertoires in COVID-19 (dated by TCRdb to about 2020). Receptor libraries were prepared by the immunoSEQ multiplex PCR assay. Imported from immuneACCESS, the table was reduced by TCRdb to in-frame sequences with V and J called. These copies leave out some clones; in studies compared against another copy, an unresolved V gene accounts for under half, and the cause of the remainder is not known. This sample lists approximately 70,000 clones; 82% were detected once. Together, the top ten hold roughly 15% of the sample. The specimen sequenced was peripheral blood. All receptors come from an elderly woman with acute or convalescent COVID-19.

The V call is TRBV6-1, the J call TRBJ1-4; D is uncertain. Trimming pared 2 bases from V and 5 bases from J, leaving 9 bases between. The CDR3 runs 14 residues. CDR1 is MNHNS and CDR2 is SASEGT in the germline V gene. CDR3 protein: CASSEWGENEKLFF. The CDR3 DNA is TGTGCCAGCAGTGAATGGGGAGAGAATGAAAAACTGTTTTTT.

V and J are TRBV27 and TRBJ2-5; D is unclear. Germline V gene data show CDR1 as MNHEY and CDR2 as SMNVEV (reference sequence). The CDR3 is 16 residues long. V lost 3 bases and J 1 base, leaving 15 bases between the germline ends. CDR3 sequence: CASSFRSGLPQETQYF. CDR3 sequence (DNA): TGTGCCAGCAGTTTCAGGTCCGGCTTACCCCAAGAGACCCAGTACTTC.

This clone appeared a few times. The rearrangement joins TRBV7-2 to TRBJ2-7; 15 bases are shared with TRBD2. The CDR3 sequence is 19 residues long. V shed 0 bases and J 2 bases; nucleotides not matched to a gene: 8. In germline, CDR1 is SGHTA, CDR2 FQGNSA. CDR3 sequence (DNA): TGTGCCAGCAGCTTAGCGCGGGGGACTAGCGGGAGGAGGGCCTACGAGCAGTACTTC. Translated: CASSLARGTSGRRAYEQYF.

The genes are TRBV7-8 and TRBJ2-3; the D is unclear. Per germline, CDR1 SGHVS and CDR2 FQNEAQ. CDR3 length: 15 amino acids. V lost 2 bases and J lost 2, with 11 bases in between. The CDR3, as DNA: TGTGCCAGCAGCTTACATCAGGCGACCACAGATACGCAGTATTTT. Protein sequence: CASSLHQATTDTQYF. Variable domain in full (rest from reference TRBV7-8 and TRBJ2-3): GAGVSQSPRYKVAKRGQDVALRCDPISGHVSLFWYQQALGQGPEFLTYFQNEAQLDKSGLPSDRFFAERPEGSVSTLKIQRTQQEDSAVYLCASSLHQATTDTQYFGPGTRLTVL.

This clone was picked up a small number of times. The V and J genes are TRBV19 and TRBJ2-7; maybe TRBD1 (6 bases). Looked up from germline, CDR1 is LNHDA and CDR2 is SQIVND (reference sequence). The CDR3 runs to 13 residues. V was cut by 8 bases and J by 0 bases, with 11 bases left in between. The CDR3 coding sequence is TGTGCCAGTTCAAACAGGGTCTCCTACGAGCAGTACTTC. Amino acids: CASSNRVSYEQYF.

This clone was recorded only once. The CDR3 spells CATSDLSGDGTQYF. CDR3 nucleotides: TGTGCCACCAGTGATTTGTCGGGGGACGGGACCCAGTACTTC. V and J are TRBV24-1 and TRBJ2-5, with a tentative D call TRBD2 (6 bases). Trimming cost V 0 bases and J 7 bases, with 11 bases left between them. The CDR3 has 14 amino acids. CDR1 KGHDR and CDR2 SFDVKD come from the germline V gene.

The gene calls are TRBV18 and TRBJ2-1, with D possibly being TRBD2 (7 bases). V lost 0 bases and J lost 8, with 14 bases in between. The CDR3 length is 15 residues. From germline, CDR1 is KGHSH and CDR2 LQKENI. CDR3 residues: CASSPPLGGRDEQFF. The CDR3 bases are TGTGCCAGCTCACCACCTCTCGGGGGGCGGGATGAGCAGTTCTTC.

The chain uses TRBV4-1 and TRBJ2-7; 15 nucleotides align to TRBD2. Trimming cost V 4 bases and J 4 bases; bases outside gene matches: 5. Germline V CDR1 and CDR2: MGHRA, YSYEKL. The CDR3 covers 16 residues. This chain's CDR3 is CASSLTGTSGRYEQYF. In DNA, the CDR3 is TGCGCCAGCAGCCTGACCGGGACTAGCGGGAGGTACGAGCAGTACTTC.

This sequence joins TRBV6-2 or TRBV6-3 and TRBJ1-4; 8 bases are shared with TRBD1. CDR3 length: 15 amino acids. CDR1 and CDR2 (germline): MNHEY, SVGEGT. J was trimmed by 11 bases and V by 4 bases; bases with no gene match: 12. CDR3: CASSSPSGGVRKLFF. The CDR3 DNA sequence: TGTGCCAGCAGTTCCCCCTCAGGGGGCGTTCGTAAACTGTTTTTT.

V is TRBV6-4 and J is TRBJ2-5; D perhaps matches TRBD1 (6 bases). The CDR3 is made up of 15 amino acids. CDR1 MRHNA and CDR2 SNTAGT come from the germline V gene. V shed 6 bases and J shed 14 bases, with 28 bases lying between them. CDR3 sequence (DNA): TGTGCCAGCAGACCCATTCCGGGACACCCCAATCCGCCATACTTC. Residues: CASRPIPGHPNPPYF.

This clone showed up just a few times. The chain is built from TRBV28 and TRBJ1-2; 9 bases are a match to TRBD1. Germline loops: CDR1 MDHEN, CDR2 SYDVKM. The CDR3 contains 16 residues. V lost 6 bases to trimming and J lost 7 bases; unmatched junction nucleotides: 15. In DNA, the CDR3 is TGTGCCAGCAGACGACAAAACAGGGGGCGATTGGGTGGCTACACCTTC. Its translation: CASRRQNRGRLGGYTF.

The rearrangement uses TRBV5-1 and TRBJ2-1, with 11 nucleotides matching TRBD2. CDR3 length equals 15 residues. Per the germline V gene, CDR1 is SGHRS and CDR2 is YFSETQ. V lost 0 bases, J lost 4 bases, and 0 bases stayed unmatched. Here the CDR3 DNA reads TGCGCCAGCAGCTTGGTAGCGGGGGGGTACAATGAGCAGTTCTTC. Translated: CASSLVAGGYNEQFF.

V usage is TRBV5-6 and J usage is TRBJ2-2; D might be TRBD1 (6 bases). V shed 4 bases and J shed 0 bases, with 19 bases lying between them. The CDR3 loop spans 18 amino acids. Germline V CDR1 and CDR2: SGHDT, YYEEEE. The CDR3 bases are TGTGCCAGCAGCGGTACTACGACCGGGACACCGAACACCGGGGAGCTGTTTTTT. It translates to CASSGTTTGTPNTGELFF.

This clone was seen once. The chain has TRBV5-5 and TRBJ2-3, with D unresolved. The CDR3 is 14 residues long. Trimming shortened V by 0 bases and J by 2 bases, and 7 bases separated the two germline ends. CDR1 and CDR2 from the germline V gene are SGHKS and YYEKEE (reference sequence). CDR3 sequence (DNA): TGTGCCAGCAGCTTGGGGGCCACCACAGATACGCAGTATTTT. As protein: CASSLGATTDTQYF. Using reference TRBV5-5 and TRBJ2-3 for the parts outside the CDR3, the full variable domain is DAGVTQSPTHLIKTRGQQVTLRCSPISGHKSVSWYQQVLGQGPQFIFQYYEKEERGRGNFPDRFSARQFPNYSSELNVNALLLGDSALYLCASSLGATTDTQYFGPGTRLTVL.

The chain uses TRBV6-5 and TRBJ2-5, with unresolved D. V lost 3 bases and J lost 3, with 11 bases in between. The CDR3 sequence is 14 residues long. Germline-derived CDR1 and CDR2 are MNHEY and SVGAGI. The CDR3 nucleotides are TGTGCCAGCAGTTATCAGGCTCGCAAAGAGACCCAGTACTTC. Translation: CASSYQARKETQYF.

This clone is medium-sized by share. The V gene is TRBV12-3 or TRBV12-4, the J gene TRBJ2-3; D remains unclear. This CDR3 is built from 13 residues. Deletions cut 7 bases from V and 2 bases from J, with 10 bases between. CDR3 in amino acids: CASKIPLTDTQYF. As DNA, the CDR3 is TGTGCCAGCAAAATTCCCCTCACAGATACGCAGTATTTT.

Here the CDR3 reads CASSYTDTQYF. The CDR3 DNA follows: TGTGCCAGCAGCTACACAGATACGCAGTATTTT. The V call is TRBV25-1, the J call TRBJ2-3; no definite D call. Germline-derived CDR1 and CDR2 are MGHDK and SYGVNS. This CDR3 contains 11 residues. V shed 6 bases and J shed 2 bases, with 3 bases lying between them.

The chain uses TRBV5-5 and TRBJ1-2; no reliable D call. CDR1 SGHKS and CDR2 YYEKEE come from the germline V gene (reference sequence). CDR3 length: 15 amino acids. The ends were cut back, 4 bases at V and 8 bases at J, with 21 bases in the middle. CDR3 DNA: TGTGCCAGCAGCCAAGGACCGGCTCGAGGAGGAGGCTACACCTTC. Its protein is CASSQGPARGGGYTF.

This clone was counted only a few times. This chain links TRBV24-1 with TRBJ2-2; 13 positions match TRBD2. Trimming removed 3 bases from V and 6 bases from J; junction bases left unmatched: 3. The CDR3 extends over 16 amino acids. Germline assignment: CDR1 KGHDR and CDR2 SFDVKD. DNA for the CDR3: TGTGCCACCAGTGATCGGACTAGCGGGAGTTCCGGGGAGCTGTTTTTT. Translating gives CATSDRTSGSSGELFF.

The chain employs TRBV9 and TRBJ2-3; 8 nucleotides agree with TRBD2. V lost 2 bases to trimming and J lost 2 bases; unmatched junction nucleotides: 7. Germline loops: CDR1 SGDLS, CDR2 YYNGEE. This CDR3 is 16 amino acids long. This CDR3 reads CASSVFPSGYTDTQYF. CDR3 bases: TGTGCCAGCAGCGTCTTCCCTAGCGGGTACACAGATACGCAGTATTTT.

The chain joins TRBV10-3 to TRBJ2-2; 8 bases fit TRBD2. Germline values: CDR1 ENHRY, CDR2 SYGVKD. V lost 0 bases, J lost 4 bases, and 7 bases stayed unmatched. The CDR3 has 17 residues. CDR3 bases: TGTGCCATCAGTGAGTCTCTTAGCGGGATAGTCACCGGGGAGCTGTTTTTT. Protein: CAISESLSGIVTGELFF.

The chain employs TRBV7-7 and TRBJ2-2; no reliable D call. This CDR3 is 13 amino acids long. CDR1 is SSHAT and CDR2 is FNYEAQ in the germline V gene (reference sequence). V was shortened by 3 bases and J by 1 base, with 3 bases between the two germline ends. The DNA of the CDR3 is TGTGCCAGCAGCTTCCTGAACACCGGGGAGCTGTTTTTT. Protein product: CASSFLNTGELFF.